The clone carrying this T cell receptor beta chain was observed a single time. This sample was included in a study of blood T cell repertoires in COVID-19. On the study more broadly: Collection of acute and convalescent COVID-19 samples took place in the United States, Italy and Spain. PBMCs, B-cell-depleted T cells, or T cells provided the cDNA or gDNA that made up the material.

The authors' processing: It was from reference gene primer amplification that nucleated cell counts were estimated. The data were produced by immunoSEQ multiplex PCR, yet TCRdb's version contains in-frame clones alone and is incomplete. Clone size and V and J calls were adopted from that table, with D and trimming inferred from the DNA. The sample records more than 150,000 clones, over 75% being singletons. CDR1 and CDR2 (germline): SNHLY, FYNNEI. The CDR3 spans 13 residues. The V segment lost 10 bases and the J segment 7 bases; nucleotides outside the gene matches: 12. The clonotype was recovered from a woman older than 75 with active or convalescent COVID-19. The genes are TRBV2 and TRBJ1-2, with 7 bases that match TRBD1. The sample was peripheral blood. CDR3 sequence (DNA): TGTGCCACCAAGAGGTCTCAGGGGGTTGGCTACACCTTC. As protein: CATKRSQGVGYTF. Full variable domain (outside the CDR3, taken from reference TRBV2 and TRBJ1-2): EPEVTQTPSHQVTQMGQEVILRCVPISNHLYFYWYRQILGQKVEFLVSFYNNEISEKSEIFDDQFSVERPDGSNFTLKIRSTKLEDSAMYFCATKRSQGVGYTFGSGTRLTVV.